This T cell receptor beta chain was obtained from a study of PD-1 blockade in mismatch repair-deficient tumors (dated by TCRdb to about 2017). About the investigation overall: The trial enrolled just over 85 consecutive patients with roughly 13 mismatch repair-deficient cancer types between September 2013 and 2016, all previously treated and progressing. Tumor-associated T cell clones in the peripheral blood of patients responding to PD-1 blockade were tracked using deep sequencing of TCR CDR3 regions. Study-wide findings and limitations: Rapid expansion after pembrolizumab followed by contraction, generally before radiologic responses, was shown by tumor-resident clones, which were often undetectable in blood before treatment.

Concerning this clone: Its antigen remains unidentified. The record has no base qualities; no much larger clone is one base away.

CDR1 and CDR2 (MNHEY, SVGAGI) derive from the germline V gene. V gives up 8 bases and J gives up 5 bases, and the segment between their germline ends measures 7 bases. Counted from cysteine to phenylalanine, this CDR3 has 11 amino acids. Only the CDR3 portion is preserved as DNA: 33 bases, with reading frame beginning at the first base. The library was made by the immunoSEQ multiplex PCR assay. Not all clones reach the TCRdb copy of this immuneACCESS table, which keeps in-frame sequences only. Checked studies attribute under half of the gap to unresolved V genes and leave the rest unexplained. The sample profile shows some 19,000 clones; roughly four fifths of them were found once. 1.4% to 1.5% of the sample rests with the top ten. Mismatch repair deficiency in every enrolled patient was established by polymerase chain reaction or immunohistochemistry. TCR sequencing was performed for a few patients who responded to pembrolizumab therapy. Pembrolizumab PD-1 blockade was prospectively tested in advanced mismatch repair-deficient cancers, regardless of tissue of origin, in the phase II trial. Peripheral blood T cell samples were gathered serially, both before PD-1 blockade started and at multiple time points afterward. Blood sampling times were expressed in weeks after the first pembrolizumab dose.

The TCR originated in an adult with mismatch repair-deficient cancer. The chain is made from TRBV6-5 and TRBJ2-1; there is no confident call for the D gene. The specimen was PBMCs, collected 52 weeks after starting pembrolizumab. The bases read TGTGCCAGCGAAATAGACAATGAGCAGTTCTTC. This is translated as CASEIDNEQFF.